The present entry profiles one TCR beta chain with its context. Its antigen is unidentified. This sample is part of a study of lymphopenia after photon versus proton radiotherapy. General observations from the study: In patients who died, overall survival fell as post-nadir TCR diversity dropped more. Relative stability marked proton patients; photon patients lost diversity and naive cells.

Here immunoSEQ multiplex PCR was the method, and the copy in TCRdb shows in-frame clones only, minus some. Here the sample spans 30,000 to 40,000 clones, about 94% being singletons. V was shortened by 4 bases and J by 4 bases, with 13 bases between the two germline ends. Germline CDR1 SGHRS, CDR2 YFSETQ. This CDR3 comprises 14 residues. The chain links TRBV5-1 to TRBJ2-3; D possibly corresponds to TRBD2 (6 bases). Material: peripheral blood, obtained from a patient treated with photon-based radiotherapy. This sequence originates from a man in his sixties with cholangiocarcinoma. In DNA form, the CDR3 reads TGCGCCAGCAGCACTGAATGGGGGGCAGATACGCAGTATTTT. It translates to CASSTEWGADTQYF.